What follows are 14 T cell receptor beta chains derived from one specimen sequenced in a study of T cell repertoires in cytomegalovirus infection (dated by TCRdb to the late 2010s). Sequencing was carried out with an Illumina HiSeq 1500. Through fastp at Q25 and MiXCR, TCRdb rebuilt clones from the public reads, retaining in-frame beta chains. Identical CDR3 protein sequences are pooled into one entry, listed with their most common genes and DNA. The sample table holds about 450,000 distinct CDR3 sequences, of which around 32% were seen once. The ten largest clones add up to roughly 13% of the sample. Specimen: PBMCs. Every receptor here comes from a human donor in good health (CMV status not recorded). Some clones in this sample may be carry-over from other donors' samples.

Only a few counts were recorded for this clonotype. The gene calls are TRBV6-1 and TRBJ1-6; TRBD1 matches at 8 bases. CDR3 length: 17 amino acids. J was trimmed by 4 bases and V by 4 bases; bases with no gene match: 9. Per the germline V gene, CDR1 is MNHNS and CDR2 is SASEGT. The CDR3 nucleotides read TGTGCCAGCAGTGGGAGACAGGGGCCGCCGTATAATTCACCCCTCCACTTT. Amino acids: CASSGRQGPPYNSPLHF.

The chain carries TRBV25-1 and TRBJ1-2, with D perhaps matching TRBD1 (5 bases). CDR1 is MGHDK and CDR2 is SYGVNS in the germline V gene. With 5 bases removed from V and 3 bases from J, the gap between germline ends came to 13 bases. The CDR3 has 14 residues. The CDR3 DNA sequence: TGTGCCAGCAGTCCTTGGTTAGGGGACTATGGCTACACCTTC. This gives the protein CASSPWLGDYGYTF.

This chain links TRBV6-1 with TRBJ2-7, with D tentatively TRBD1 (5 bases). This CDR3 has 13 amino acids. CDR1 and CDR2 from the germline V gene are MNHNS and SASEGT. Trimming pared 5 bases from V and 0 bases from J, leaving 8 bases between. CDR3: CASSSTASYEQYF. The DNA of the CDR3 is TGTGCCAGCAGTTCGACAGCCTCCTACGAGCAGTACTTC.

This clonotype has ten or more counts. This chain joins TRBV12-3 or TRBV12-4 and TRBJ1-2; D is unclear. The germline V and J ends were trimmed by 1 base and 4 bases, with 7 bases remaining between them. CDR3 length: 13 amino acids. CDR3 sequence: CASSLGEPYGYTF. In nucleotides, the CDR3 is TGTGCCAGCAGTTTAGGTGAACCCTATGGCTACACCTTC.

This clonotype was observed at least ten times. V usage is TRBV11-2 and J usage is TRBJ2-3; no clear D gene. CDR1 and CDR2 (germline): SGHAT, FQNNGV. This CDR3 is built from 13 residues. Trimming cost V 5 bases and J 5 bases, with 11 bases left between them. The CDR3 reads CASSPLGRDTQYF. CDR3 coding DNA: TGTGCCAGCAGCCCCCTCGGGCGAGATACGCAGTATTTT.

In its sample, this clonotype was seen many times. The chain combines TRBV11-2 with TRBJ2-1; 8 bases agree with TRBD2. Germline V gives CDR1 SGHAT, CDR2 FQNNGV. After removal of 5 bases from V and 7 bases from J, the junction contained 1 base not matched to a gene. The CDR3 is made up of 12 amino acids. In DNA, the CDR3 is TGTGCCAGCAGCGGGACTAGGAATGAGCAGTTCTTC. It codes for CASSGTRNEQFF. The variable domain in full, completed from reference TRBV11-2 and TRBJ2-1, reads EAGVAQSPRYKIIEKRQSVAFWCNPISGHATLYWYQQILGQGPKLLIQFQNNGVVDDSQLPKDRFSAERLKGVDSTLKIQPAKLEDSAVYLCASSGTRNEQFFGPGTRLTVL.

The chain carries TRBV27 and TRBJ1-1, with D maybe TRBD1 (6 bases). The V end was cut by 6 bases, the J end by 5 bases, with 13 bases between. CDR1 MNHEY and CDR2 SMNVEV come from the germline V gene (reference sequence). CDR3 length: 13 amino acids. CDR3 protein: CASSQRRGTEAFF. CDR3 bases: TGTGCCAGCAGCCAGCGCAGGGGAACTGAAGCTTTCTTT.

With regard to this clonotype: At one end the junction does not follow the germline gene, possibly because of a read error. The CDR3 DNA follows: TGTGCCAGCAGCACGACATACCTTACTACACAGGGTAAACACTCTGGAAACACCAGATATTTT. Protein: CASSTTYLTTQGKHSGNTRYF. V usage is TRBV28 and J usage is TRBJ1-3; weak D call: TRBD1 (6 bases). The CDR3 contains 21 residues. Germline V gene lookup returns CDR1 MDHEN and CDR2 SYDVKM.

Many counts were recorded for this clonotype. CDR3 in amino acids: CASSTATSYSNQPQHF. CDR3 in DNA: TGTGCCAGCAGTACAGCGACTAGCTATAGCAATCAGCCCCAGCATTTT. This sequence joins TRBV6-1 and TRBJ1-5; no clear D gene. CDR3 length: 16 residues. In germline, CDR1 is MNHNS, CDR2 SASEGT. The ends were cut back, 5 bases at V and 0 bases at J, with 14 bases in the middle.

The chain couples TRBV6-6 to TRBJ1-1; the D is unclear. This CDR3 contains 16 residues. CDR1 is MNHNY, CDR2 SVGAGI, per germline (reference sequence). V was shortened by 0 bases and J by 1 base, with 12 bases between the two germline ends. This chain's CDR3 is CASSYSIHNRNTEAFF. The CDR3 DNA reads TGTGCCAGCAGTTACTCTATCCACAACCGGAACACTGAAGCTTTCTTT.

This clonotype has ten or more counts. The chain links TRBV7-6 to TRBJ1-1; 7 bases line up with TRBD1. Germline lookup yields CDR1 SGHVS and CDR2 FNYEAQ. This CDR3 spans 13 amino acids. The V and J ends lost 5 bases and 3 bases, in that order; junction bases with no gene match: 3. CDR3 protein: CASSEQGYTEAFF. As DNA, the CDR3 is TGTGCCAGCAGCGAACAGGGGTACACTGAAGCTTTCTTT.

The rearrangement uses TRBV6-6 and TRBJ1-1; 7 bases align to TRBD1. After removal of 0 bases from V and 4 bases from J, the junction contained 8 bases not matched to a gene. This CDR3 region has 16 residues. Germline V gene sequence: CDR1 MNHNY, CDR2 SVGAGI (reference sequence). In DNA, the CDR3 is TGTGCCAGCAGTTACTCGAGGGTGGCAGGGGGCACTGAAGCTTTCTTT. Translation: CASSYSRVAGGTEAFF.

The chain uses TRBV28 and TRBJ2-1, with 10 bases lining up with TRBD2. The CDR3 totals 14 residues. V lost 7 bases and J lost 5; bases outside the gene matches: 5. CDR1 MDHEN and CDR2 SYDVKM come from the germline V gene. The CDR3 nucleotides are TGTGCCAGCAAAAGCGGGGGGGCTAACAATGAGCAGTTCTTC. As protein: CASKSGGANNEQFF.

This clonotype was detected only a few times. This chain links TRBV4-1 with TRBJ2-2; the D gene could be TRBD1 or TRBD2 (7 bases each). Germline V gives CDR1 MGHRA, CDR2 YSYEKL. The CDR3 sequence is 16 residues long. The V end was cut by 4 bases, the J end by 2 bases, with 14 bases between. The CDR3 sequence is CASSPGGAPNTGELFF. The CDR3 DNA reads as TGCGCCAGCAGCCCAGGGGGGGCCCCTAACACCGGGGAGCTGTTTTTT.